These 7 T cell receptor beta chains were sequenced from one sample in a study of blood T cell repertoires in COVID-19. Data came from immunoSEQ multiplex PCR; TCRdb stores just in-frame clones and leaves some out. The sample consists of around 180,000 clones, approximately 85% of them appearing once. Material: peripheral blood. The receptors here all came from a man older than 75 with COVID-19, enrolled during active disease.

The chain recombines TRBV9 with TRBJ2-3; 12 nucleotides agree with TRBD1. V gave up 3 bases and J gave up 6 bases; unmatched junction bases: 8. CDR1 and CDR2 (germline): SGDLS, YYNGEE. The CDR3 runs 16 residues. This CDR3 reads CASSAGTGGLGDTQYF. The CDR3 DNA reads as TGTGCCAGCAGCGCCGGGACAGGGGGCCTAGGGGATACGCAGTATTTT. Variable domain in full (rest from reference TRBV9 and TRBJ2-3): DSGVTQTPKHLITATGQRVTLRCSPRSGDLSVYWYQQSLDQGLQFLIQYYNGEERAKGNILERFSAQQFPDLHSELNLSSLELGDSALYFCASSAGTGGLGDTQYFGPGTRLTVL.

The rearrangement joins TRBV4-3 to TRBJ1-3; a weak D match, TRBD1 (5 bases). Germline CDR1 and CDR2: LGHNA and YSLEER. The CDR3 consists of 14 residues. Deletions cut 0 bases from V and 8 bases from J, with 11 bases between. The CDR3 region is CASSQDQGGDTIYF. CDR3 DNA: TGCGCCAGCAGCCAAGATCAGGGTGGTGACACCATATATTTT.

This chain connects TRBV19 to TRBJ2-7, with TRBD1 as a possible D gene (5 bases). Germline lookup yields CDR1 LNHDA and CDR2 SQIVND (reference sequence). CDR3 length: 14 residues. V lost 2 bases and J 5 bases, leaving 13 bases between the germline ends. CDR3 residues: CASSISGIPHEQYF. CDR3 bases: TGTGCCAGTAGTATATCAGGGATTCCACACGAGCAGTACTTC.

This clone was picked up one time. This chain connects TRBV6-2 or TRBV6-3 to TRBJ2-2, with TRBD2 matching over 9 bases. V lost 6 bases to trimming and J lost 1 base; unmatched junction nucleotides: 9. There are 17 residues in the CDR3. Germline V gives CDR1 MNHEY, CDR2 SVGEGT. The CDR3 protein is CASSPSSGAMNTGELFF. The DNA for the CDR3 is TGTGCCAGCAGCCCTTCTAGCGGGGCTATGAACACCGGGGAGCTGTTTTTT.

V and J are TRBV9 and TRBJ2-3; a possible D gene is TRBD2 (6 bases). Between the trimmed V and J ends, which lost 6 bases and 4 bases, there was a span of 15 bases. Germline V gene data show CDR1 as SGDLS and CDR2 as YYNGEE. The CDR3 has 14 amino acids. CDR3: CASTASVYPDTQYF. Written as DNA, the CDR3 is TGTGCCAGCACGGCTAGCGTTTACCCAGATACGCAGTATTTT.

This clone was detected once. CDR3 in DNA: TGTGCCAGCTCACAACAGGGGACTAATGAAAAACTGTTTTTT. The encoded protein is CASSQQGTNEKLFF. The chain employs TRBV18 and TRBJ1-4; 7 bases match TRBD1. The V gene end was trimmed by 4 bases and the J gene end by 2 bases; junction bases not matched to a gene: 1. Per germline, CDR1 KGHSH and CDR2 LQKENI. This CDR3 region has 14 residues.

This clone has a single count. This chain links TRBV5-6 with TRBJ2-7; 9 positions match TRBD1. The CDR3 sequence is 15 residues long. CDR1 and CDR2 (germline): SGHDT, YYEEEE. V was pared by 0 bases and J by 6 bases, with 7 bases of the junction left unmatched. The CDR3 bases are TGTGCCAGCAGCTTGGGGGACAGGGCCCCCGGCGAGCAGTACTTC. Protein sequence: CASSLGDRAPGEQYF.